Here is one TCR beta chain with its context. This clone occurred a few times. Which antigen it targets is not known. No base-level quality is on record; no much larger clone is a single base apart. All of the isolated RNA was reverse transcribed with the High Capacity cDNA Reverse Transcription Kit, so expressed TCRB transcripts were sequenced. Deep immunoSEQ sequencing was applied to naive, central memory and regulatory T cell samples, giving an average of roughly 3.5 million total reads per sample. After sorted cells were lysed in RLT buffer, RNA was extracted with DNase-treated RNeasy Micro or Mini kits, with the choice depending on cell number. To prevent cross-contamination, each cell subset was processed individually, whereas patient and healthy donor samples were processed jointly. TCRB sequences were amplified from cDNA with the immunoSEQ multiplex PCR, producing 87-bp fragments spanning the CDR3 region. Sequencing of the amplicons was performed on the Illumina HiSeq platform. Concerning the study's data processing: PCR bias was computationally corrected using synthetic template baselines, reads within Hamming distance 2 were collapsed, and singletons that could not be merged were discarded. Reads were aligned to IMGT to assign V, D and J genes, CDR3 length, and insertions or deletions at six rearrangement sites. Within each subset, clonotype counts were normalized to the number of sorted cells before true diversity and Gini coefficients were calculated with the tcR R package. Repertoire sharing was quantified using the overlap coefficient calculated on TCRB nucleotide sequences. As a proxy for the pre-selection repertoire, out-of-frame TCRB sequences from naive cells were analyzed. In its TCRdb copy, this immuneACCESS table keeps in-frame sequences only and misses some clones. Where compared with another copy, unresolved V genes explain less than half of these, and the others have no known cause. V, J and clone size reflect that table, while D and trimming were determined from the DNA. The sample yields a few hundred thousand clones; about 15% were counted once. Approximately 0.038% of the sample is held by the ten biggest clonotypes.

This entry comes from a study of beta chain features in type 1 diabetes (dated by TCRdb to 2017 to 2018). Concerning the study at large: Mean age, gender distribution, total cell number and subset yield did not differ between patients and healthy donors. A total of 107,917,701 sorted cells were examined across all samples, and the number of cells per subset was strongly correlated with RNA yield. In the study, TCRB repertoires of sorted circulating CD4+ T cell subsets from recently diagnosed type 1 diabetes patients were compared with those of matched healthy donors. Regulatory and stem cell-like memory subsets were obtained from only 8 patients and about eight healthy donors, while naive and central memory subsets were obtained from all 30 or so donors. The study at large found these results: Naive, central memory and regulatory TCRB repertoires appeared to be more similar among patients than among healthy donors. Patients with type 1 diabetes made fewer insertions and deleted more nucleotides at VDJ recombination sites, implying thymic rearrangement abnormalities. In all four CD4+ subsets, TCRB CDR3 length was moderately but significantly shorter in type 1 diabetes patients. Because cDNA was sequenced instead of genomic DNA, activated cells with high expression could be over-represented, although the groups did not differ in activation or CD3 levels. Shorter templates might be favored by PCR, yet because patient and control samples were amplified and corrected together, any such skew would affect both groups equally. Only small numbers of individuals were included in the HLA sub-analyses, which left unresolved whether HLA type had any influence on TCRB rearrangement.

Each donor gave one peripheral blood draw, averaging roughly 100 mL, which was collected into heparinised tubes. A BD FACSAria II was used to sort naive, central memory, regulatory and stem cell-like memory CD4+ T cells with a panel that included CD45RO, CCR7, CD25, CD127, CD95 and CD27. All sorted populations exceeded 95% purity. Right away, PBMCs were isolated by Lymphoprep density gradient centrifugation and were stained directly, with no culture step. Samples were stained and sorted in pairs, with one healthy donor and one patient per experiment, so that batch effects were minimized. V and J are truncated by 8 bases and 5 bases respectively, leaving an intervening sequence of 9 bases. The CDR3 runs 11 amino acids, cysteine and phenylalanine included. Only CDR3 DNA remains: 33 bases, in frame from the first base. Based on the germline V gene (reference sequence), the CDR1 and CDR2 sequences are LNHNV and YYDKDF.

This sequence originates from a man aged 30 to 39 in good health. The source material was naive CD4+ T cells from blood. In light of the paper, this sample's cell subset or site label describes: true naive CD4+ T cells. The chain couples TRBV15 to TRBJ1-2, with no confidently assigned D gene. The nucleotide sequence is TGTGCCACCTCGGACGGATATGGCTACACCTTC. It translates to CATSDGYGYTF. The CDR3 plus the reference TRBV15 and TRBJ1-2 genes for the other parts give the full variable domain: DAMVIQNPRYQVTQFGKPVTLSCSQTLNHNVMYWYQQKSSQAPKLLFHYYDKDFNNEADTPDNFQSRRPNTSFCFLDIRSPGLGDTAMYLCATSDGYGYTFGSGTRLTVV.